This TCR beta chain emerged from a study of spatial heterogeneity in lung cancer. Time point here: sample taken at primary tumor resection. Whole RNA obtained from tumor, nontumor lung or frozen PBMC underwent sequencing without sorting. Carried by each TCR cDNA molecule was a unique molecular identifier. TCRdb processed the 5' RACE reads anew with MiXCR; each CDR3 protein has one entry. This table holds roughly 91,000 distinct CDR3 sequences, 15% to 25% found once. Sequenced material: PBMCs, taken at surgery. This TCR derives from a male donor with early-stage non-small cell lung cancer.

Here the CDR3 reads CASSLGAEQYF. DNA of the CDR3: TGCGCCAGCAGCTTGGGTGCGGAGCAGTACTTC. The chain uses TRBV5-1 and TRBJ2-7; no clear D gene. The ends were cut back, 0 bases at V and 7 bases at J, with 5 bases in the middle. The CDR3 runs 11 residues. The germline CDR1 and CDR2 sequences are SGHRS and YFSETQ.